Included here is one T cell receptor beta chain sequence, with context. Its antigen remains unidentified. The CDR3 has 15 amino acids. CDR1 is LGHNA and CDR2 is YNFKEQ in the germline V gene. V lost 2 bases and J lost 4, with 12 bases in between. This entry belongs to a study of blood T cells in healthy people across ages. Findings and limits, study-wide: The study lacked donor CMV status, which possibly confounded expanded clonotype changes.

Together with a sample-barcoded 5' primer, a J-beta primer mix was included in a second PCR lasting about 7 to 11 cycles. TCRdb ran MiXCR on the 5' RACE reads and lists one entry per CDR3 protein. The repertoire holds roughly 1 million distinct CDR3 sequences, with about 25% as singletons. These data are also associated with another study on T cells of mothers and their children.

V usage is TRBV4-2 and J usage is TRBJ2-1; D call uncertain. The sample was blood. The sequence came from a girl aged 2-15 years in good health. This chain's CDR3 is CASSQTSDTYNEQFF. CDR3 sequence (DNA): TGTGCCAGCAGCCAAACCTCCGACACTTACAATGAGCAGTTCTTC.